This T cell receptor (beta chain) derives from a study of regulatory T cells in long-lasting Graves disease. Building the TCR beta libraries relied on iRepertoire HTBI primers, and CDR3 regions underwent Arm-PCR. TCRdb called the multiplex PCR reads again in MiXCR, with one record for every CDR3 protein. Of hundreds of thousands of distinct CDR3 sequences listed, 25% to 35% are singletons. Time point indicated: persistent/refractory GD, antithyroid drugs over 5 years with positive TRAb. PBMCs provided the RNA from which the TCR library was made. The patients included were those that came from an endocrinology department in Xi'an, China. This clonotype appeared many times. Its antigen is not known. This CDR3 spans 15 amino acids. Germline loops: CDR1 MNHEY, CDR2 SVGEGT. Unmatched junction bases numbered 9, after V lost 2 bases and J lost 5 bases. Study observations and caveats: The study examined only peripheral blood, not thyroid tissue. Shared public clonotypes totalled around 2,900 in persistent patients, compared with about a thousand in new patients.

Source: peripheral blood mononuclear cells (PBMCs), taken when the disease was refractory, from a patient treated with antithyroid drugs. The rearrangement links TRBV6-2 or TRBV6-3 to TRBJ2-7; 7 bases are shared with TRBD2. This receptor was identified in a female donor with Graves disease. As DNA, the CDR3 is TGTGCCAGCAGTTACAATCTAGCGGTCAATAACGAGCAGTACTTC. Protein: CASSYNLAVNNEQYF.